This TCR beta chain was sequenced for a study of blood T cells in healthy people across ages. Primed by a sample-barcoded 5' primer and a J-beta primer mix, a second PCR proceeded for 7 to 11 cycles. TCRdb recomputed calls from the 5' RACE reads with MiXCR, one row per CDR3 protein. The sample contains 780,000 or so distinct CDR3 sequences, around three fifths of which appear only once. The CDR3 is 14 amino acids. Trimming shortened V by 7 bases and J by 3 bases, and 13 bases separated the two germline ends. The germline V gene has CDR1 MGHDK and CDR2 SYGVNS. This clonotype was recorded a few times. This clonotype was obtained from a man in his forties in good health. The source material was blood. This chain links TRBV25-1 with TRBJ2-1, with a tentative D call TRBD2 (6 bases). CDR3 DNA: TGTGCCAGCATAAGAACCGGGAGCTACAATGAGCAGTTCTTC. It encodes CASIRTGSYNEQFF. The full variable domain, with the rest looked up from reference TRBV25-1 and TRBJ2-1, is EADIYQTPRYLVIGTGKKITLECSQTMGHDKMYWYQQDPGMELHLIHYSYGVNSTEKGDLSSESTVSRIRTEHFPLTLESARPSHTSQYLCASIRTGSYNEQFFGPGTRLTVL.